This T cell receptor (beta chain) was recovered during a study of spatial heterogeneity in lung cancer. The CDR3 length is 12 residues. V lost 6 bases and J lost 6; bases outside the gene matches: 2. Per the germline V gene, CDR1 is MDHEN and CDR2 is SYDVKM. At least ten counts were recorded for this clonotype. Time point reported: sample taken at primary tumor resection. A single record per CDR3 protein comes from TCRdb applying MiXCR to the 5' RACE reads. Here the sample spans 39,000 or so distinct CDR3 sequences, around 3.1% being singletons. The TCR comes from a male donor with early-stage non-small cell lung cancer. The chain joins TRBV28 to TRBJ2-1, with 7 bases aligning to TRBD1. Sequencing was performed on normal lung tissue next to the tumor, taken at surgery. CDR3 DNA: TGTGCCAGCAGCCACAGGGGCAATGAGCAGTTCTTC. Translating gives CASSHRGNEQFF.